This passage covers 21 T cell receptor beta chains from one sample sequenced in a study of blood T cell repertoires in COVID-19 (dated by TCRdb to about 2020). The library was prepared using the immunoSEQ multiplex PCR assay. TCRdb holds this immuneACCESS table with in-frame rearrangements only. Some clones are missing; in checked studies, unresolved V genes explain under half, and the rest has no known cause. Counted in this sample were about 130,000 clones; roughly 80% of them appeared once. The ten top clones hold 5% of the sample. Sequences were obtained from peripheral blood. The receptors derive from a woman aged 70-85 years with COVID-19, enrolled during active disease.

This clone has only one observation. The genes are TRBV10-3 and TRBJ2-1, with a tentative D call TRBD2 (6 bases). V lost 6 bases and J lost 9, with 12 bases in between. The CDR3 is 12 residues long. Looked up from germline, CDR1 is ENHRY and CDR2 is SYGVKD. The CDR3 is CAIRDAGSEQFF. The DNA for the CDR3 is TGTGCCATCAGGGACGCGGGGAGTGAGCAGTTCTTC.

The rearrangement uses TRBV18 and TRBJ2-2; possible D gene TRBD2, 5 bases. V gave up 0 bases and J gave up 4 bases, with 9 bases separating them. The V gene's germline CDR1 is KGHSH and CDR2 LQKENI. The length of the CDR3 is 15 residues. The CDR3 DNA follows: TGTGCCAGCTCACCACCGAGGGCAGCCACCGGGGAGCTGTTTTTT. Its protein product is CASSPPRAATGELFF.

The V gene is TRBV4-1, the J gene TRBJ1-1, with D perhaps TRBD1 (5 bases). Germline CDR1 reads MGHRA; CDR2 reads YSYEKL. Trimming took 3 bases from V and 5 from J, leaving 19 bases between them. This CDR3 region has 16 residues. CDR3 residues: CASSHLGQGRSTEAFF. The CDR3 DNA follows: TGCGCCAGCAGCCATCTTGGGCAGGGTCGATCTACTGAAGCTTTCTTT.

The CDR3 sequence: CASSQDTGRGYTEAFF. The CDR3 region has the DNA TGTGCCAGCAGCCAAGATACTGGCAGGGGATACACTGAAGCTTTCTTT. This chain joins TRBV4-2 and TRBJ1-1, with D perhaps TRBD1 (6 bases). V was pared by 0 bases and J by 3 bases, with 14 bases between. The CDR3 contains 16 residues. CDR1 LGHNA and CDR2 YNFKEQ come from the germline V gene.

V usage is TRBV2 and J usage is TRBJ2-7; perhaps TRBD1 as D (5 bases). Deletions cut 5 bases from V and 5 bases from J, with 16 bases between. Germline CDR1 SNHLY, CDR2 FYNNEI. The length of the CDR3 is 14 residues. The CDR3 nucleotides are TGTGCCAGCAGTCTAACCGGGTCCAGGGACGAGCAGTACTTC. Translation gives CASSLTGSRDEQYF.

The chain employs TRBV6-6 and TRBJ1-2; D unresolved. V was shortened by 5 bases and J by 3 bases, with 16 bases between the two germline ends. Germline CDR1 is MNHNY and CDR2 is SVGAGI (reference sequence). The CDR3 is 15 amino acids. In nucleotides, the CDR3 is TGTGCCAGCAGTCGGACGGCCCCCCGGGACTATGGCTACACCTTC. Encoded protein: CASSRTAPRDYGYTF.

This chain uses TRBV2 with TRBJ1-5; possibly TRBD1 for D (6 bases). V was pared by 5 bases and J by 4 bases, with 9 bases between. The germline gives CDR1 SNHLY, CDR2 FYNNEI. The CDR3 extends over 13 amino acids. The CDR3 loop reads CASSFDRNQPQHF. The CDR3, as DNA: TGTGCCAGCAGTTTCGACAGGAATCAGCCCCAGCATTTT.

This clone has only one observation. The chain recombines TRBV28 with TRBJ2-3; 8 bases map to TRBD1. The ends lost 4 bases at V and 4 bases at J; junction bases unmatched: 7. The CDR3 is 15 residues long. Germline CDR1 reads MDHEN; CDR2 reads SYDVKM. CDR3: CASSYRQGRSDTQYF. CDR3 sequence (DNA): TGTGCCAGCAGTTACAGACAGGGGCGTTCAGATACGCAGTATTTT. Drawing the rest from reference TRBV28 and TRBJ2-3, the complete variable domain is DVKVTQSSRYLVKRTGEKVFLECVQDMDHENMFWYRQDPGLGLRLIYFSYDVKMKEKGDIPEGYSVSREKKERFSLILESASTNQTSMYLCASSYRQGRSDTQYFGPGTRLTVL.

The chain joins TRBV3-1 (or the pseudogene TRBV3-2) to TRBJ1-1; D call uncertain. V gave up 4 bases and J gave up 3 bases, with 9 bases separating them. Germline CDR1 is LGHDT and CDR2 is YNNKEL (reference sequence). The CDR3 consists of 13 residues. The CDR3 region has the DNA TGTGCCAGCAGCCTGAGGGAGGACACTGAAGCTTTCTTT. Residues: CASSLREDTEAFF.

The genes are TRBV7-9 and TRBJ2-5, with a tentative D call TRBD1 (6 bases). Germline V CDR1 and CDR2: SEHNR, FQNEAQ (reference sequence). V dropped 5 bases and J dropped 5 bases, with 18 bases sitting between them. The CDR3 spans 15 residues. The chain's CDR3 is CASSPTTTGSETQYF. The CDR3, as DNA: TGTGCCAGCAGCCCGACCACTACAGGGTCGGAGACCCAGTACTTC.

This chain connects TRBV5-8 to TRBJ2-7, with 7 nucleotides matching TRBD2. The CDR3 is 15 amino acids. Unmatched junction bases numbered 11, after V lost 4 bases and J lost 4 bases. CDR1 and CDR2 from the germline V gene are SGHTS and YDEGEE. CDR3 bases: TGTGCCAGCAGCCCAAGGGGAGGGCAGCTGTACGAGCAGTACTTC. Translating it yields CASSPRGGQLYEQYF.

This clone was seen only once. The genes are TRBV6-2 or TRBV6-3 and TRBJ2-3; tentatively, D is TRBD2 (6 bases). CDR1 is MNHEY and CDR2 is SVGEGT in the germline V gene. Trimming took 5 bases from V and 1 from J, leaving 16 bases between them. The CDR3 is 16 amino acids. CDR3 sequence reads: CASSGVSERGTDTQYF. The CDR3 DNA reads TGTGCCAGCAGTGGGGTCTCGGAGCGGGGCACAGATACGCAGTATTTT.

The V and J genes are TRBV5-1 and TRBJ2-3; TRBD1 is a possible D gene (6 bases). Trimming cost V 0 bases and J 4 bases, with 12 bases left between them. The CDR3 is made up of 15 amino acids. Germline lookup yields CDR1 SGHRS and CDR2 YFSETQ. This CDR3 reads CASSLVGAGADTQYF. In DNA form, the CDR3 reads TGCGCCAGCAGCTTGGTGGGGGCCGGGGCAGATACGCAGTATTTT.

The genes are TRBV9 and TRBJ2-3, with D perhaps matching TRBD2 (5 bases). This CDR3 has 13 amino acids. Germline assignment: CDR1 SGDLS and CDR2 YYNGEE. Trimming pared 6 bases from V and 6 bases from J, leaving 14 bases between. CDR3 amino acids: CASNENRGDTQYF. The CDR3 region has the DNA TGTGCCAGCAACGAGAACCGCGGGGATACGCAGTATTTT. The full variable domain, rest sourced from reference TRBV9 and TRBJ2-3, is DSGVTQTPKHLITATGQRVTLRCSPRSGDLSVYWYQQSLDQGLQFLIQYYNGEERAKGNILERFSAQQFPDLHSELNLSSLELGDSALYFCASNENRGDTQYFGPGTRLTVL.

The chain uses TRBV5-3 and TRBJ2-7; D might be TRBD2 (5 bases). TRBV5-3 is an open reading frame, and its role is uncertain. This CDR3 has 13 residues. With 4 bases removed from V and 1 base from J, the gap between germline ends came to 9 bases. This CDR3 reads CARSTTKSYEQYF. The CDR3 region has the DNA TGTGCCAGAAGCACGACTAAGTCCTACGAGCAGTACTTC.

CDR3 amino acids: CASAPLTGGRSYNEQFF. The CDR3 bases are TGCGCCAGTGCCCCATTGACAGGGGGTAGGTCCTACAATGAGCAGTTCTTC. The V gene is TRBV5-1, the J gene TRBJ2-1; 9 nucleotides line up with TRBD1. This CDR3 has 17 amino acids. From germline, CDR1 is SGHRS and CDR2 YFSETQ. V dropped 8 bases and J dropped 1; count of bases not matched to a gene: 13. Full variable domain (rest looked up from reference TRBV5-1 and TRBJ2-1): KAGVTQTPRYLIKTRGQQVTLSCSPISGHRSVSWYQQTPGQGLQFLFEYFSETQRNKGNFPGRFSGRQFSNSRSEMNVSTLELGDSALYLCASAPLTGGRSYNEQFFGPGTRLTVL.

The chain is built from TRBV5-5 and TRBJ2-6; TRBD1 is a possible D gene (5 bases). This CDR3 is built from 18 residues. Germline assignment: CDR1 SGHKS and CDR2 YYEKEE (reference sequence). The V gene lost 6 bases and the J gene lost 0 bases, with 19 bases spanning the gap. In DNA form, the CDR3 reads TGTGCCAGCACCACCCCCCCAGGGTTCTCCTCTGGGGCCAACGTCCTGACTTTC. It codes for CASTTPPGFSSGANVLTF. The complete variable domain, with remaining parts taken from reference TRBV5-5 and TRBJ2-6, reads DAGVTQSPTHLIKTRGQQVTLRCSPISGHKSVSWYQQVLGQGPQFIFQYYEKEERGRGNFPDRFSARQFPNYSSELNVNALLLGDSALYLCASTTPPGFSSGANVLTFGAGSRLTVL.

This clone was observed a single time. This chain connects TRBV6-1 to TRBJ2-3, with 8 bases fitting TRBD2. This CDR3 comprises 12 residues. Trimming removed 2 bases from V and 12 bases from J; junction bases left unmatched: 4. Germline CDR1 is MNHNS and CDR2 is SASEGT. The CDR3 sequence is CASSESGGTQYF. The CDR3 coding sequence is TGTGCCAGCAGTGAATCGGGGGGGACCCAGTATTTT.

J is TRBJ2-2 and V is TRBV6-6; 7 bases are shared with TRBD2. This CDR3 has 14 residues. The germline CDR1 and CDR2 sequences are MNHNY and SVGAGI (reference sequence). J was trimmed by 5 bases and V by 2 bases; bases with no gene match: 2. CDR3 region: CASSYKRGTGELFF. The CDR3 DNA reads TGTGCCAGCAGTTACAAGCGGGGTACCGGGGAGCTGTTTTTT.

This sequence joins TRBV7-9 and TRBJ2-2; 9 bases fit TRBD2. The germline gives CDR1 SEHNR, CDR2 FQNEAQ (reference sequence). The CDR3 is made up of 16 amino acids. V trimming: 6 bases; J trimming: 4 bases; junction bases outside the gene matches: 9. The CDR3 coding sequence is TGTGCCAGCAGGGCCAGCGGGGGGCGAATCACCGGGGAGCTGTTTTTT. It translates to CASRASGGRITGELFF.

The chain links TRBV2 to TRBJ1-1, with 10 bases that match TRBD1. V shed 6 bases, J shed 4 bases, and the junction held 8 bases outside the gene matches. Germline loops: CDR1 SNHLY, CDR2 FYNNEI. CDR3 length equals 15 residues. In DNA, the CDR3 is TGTGCCAGCAGACTGACAGGGGGCAGGGGCACTGAAGCTTTCTTT. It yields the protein CASRLTGGRGTEAFF.